The rows below give T cell receptor beta chains drawn from one sample of a study of a mutant IDH1 vaccine in newly diagnosed glioma. Their recognized antigens are unknown. Some clones are missing from TCRdb's copy, which holds only in-frame ones; the method was immunoSEQ multiplex PCR. In the table there are tens of thousands of clones, approximately 86% of which are singletons. Sequenced material: PBMCs, taken from a glioma patient whose treatment included an IDH1 peptide vaccine. These receptors all stem from a man aged 30 to 45 with glioma. The CDR3 runs from the conserved cysteine through the conserved F or W. The D gene is left open where the match is weak. Where a row states a size, it is once, few, many or the class of an expanded clone; other rows omit it.

D gene: -; clone size: few; J gene: TRBJ2-3; V gene: TRBV6-1; CDR3 protein: CASSEAPNENGDTQYF; CDR3 DNA: TGTGCCAGCAGTGAAGCGCCGAATGAGAACGGGGATACGCAGTATTTT
D gene: TRBD1; clone size: -; J gene: TRBJ1-1; V gene: TRBV4-3; CDR3 protein: CASSQDRQGSNTEAFF; CDR3 DNA: TGCGCCAGCAGCCAAGACCGACAGGGGTCTAACACTGAAGCTTTCTTT
D gene: -; clone size: -; J gene: TRBJ2-5; V gene: TRBV27; CDR3 protein: CASSPLGTLVETQYF; CDR3 DNA: TGTGCCAGCAGTCCCCTGGGGACGCTCGTTGAGACCCAGTACTTC
D gene: TRBD1; clone size: -; J gene: TRBJ2-7; V gene: TRBV6-6; CDR3 protein: CASSRQGAGYEQYF; CDR3 DNA: TGTGCCAGCAGTAGACAGGGGGCAGGCTACGAGCAGTACTTC
D gene: -; clone size: -; J gene: TRBJ1-2; V gene: TRBV25-1; CDR3 protein: CASQSRVSGYTF; CDR3 DNA: TGTGCCAGCCAGAGCAGGGTTAGCGGCTACACCTTC
D gene: -; clone size: -; J gene: TRBJ2-2; V gene: TRBV6-6; CDR3 protein: CASSYSAGMNTGELFF; CDR3 DNA: TGTGCCAGCAGTTACTCGGCAGGGATGAACACCGGGGAGCTGTTTTTT
D gene: TRBD1; clone size: -; J gene: TRBJ2-7; V gene: TRBV7-2; CDR3 protein: CASSSLAQGAYEQYF; CDR3 DNA: TGTGCCAGCAGCTCGCTCGCACAGGGGGCCTACGAGCAGTACTTC
D gene: TRBD2; clone size: -; J gene: TRBJ2-2; V gene: TRBV5-3; CDR3 protein: CARSIGTSGNKTGELFF; CDR3 DNA: TGTGCCAGAAGCATCGGGACTAGCGGTAACAAAACCGGGGAGCTGTTTTTT
D gene: TRBD1; clone size: -; J gene: TRBJ2-7; V gene: TRBV28; CDR3 protein: CASSFFQMSRDSSYEQYF; CDR3 DNA: TGTGCCAGCAGTTTTTTTCAAATGTCCCGGGACAGCTCCTACGAGCAGTACTTC
D gene: TRBD1; clone size: -; J gene: TRBJ2-3; V gene: TRBV19; CDR3 protein: CASSVTGAADTQYF; CDR3 DNA: TGTGCCAGTAGTGTAACAGGGGCGGCAGATACGCAGTATTTT
D gene: -; clone size: once; J gene: TRBJ1-4; V gene: TRBV7-9; CDR3 protein: CASSLGGNEKLFF; CDR3 DNA: TGTGCCAGCAGCTTAGGGGGCAATGAAAAACTGTTTTTT
D gene: -; clone size: -; J gene: TRBJ1-1; V gene: TRBV6-1; CDR3 protein: CASSATTNTEAFF; CDR3 DNA: TGTGCCAGCAGTGCGACAACAAACACTGAAGCTTTCTTT
D gene: -; clone size: -; J gene: TRBJ2-1; V gene: TRBV9; CDR3 protein: CASSPGRNEQFF; CDR3 DNA: TGTGCCAGCAGCCCAGGACGGAATGAGCAGTTCTTC
D gene: -; clone size: -; J gene: TRBJ2-1; V gene: TRBV29-1; CDR3 protein: CTGRDMYNEQFF; CDR3 DNA: TGCACCGGAAGGGACATGTACAATGAGCAGTTCTTC
D gene: TRBD1; clone size: -; J gene: TRBJ1-1; V gene: TRBV30; CDR3 protein: CAWSVGTGIPLEYTEAFF; CDR3 DNA: TGTGCCTGGAGTGTAGGGACAGGGATACCCCTTGAGTACACTGAAGCTTTCTTT
D gene: TRBD1; clone size: -; J gene: TRBJ2-7; V gene: TRBV27; CDR3 protein: CASSSFLGDSYEQYF; CDR3 DNA: TGTGCCAGCAGTTCCTTCTTAGGGGACAGCTACGAGCAGTACTTC
D gene: -; clone size: -; J gene: TRBJ1-6; V gene: TRBV2; CDR3 protein: CASSEAGGDRYDSPLHF; CDR3 DNA: TGTGCCAGCAGTGAAGCGGGAGGGGATCGGTATGATTCACCCCTCCACTTT
D gene: -; clone size: -; J gene: TRBJ2-1; V gene: TRBV27; CDR3 protein: CASSSSNHRLPSDEQFF; CDR3 DNA: TGTGCCAGCAGTTCCTCCAATCATCGACTGCCGTCGGATGAGCAGTTCTTC
D gene: TRBD1; clone size: -; J gene: TRBJ2-5; V gene: TRBV19; CDR3 protein: CASSMLTGVRETQYF; CDR3 DNA: TGTGCCAGTAGTATGCTAACAGGGGTCCGGGAGACCCAGTACTTC
D gene: -; clone size: -; J gene: TRBJ1-5; V gene: TRBV20-1; CDR3 protein: CSAINGESQHF; CDR3 DNA: TGCAGTGCTATCAACGGCGAGTCCCAGCATTTT
D gene: TRBD1; clone size: -; J gene: TRBJ2-1; V gene: TRBV6-1; CDR3 protein: CASHRDRGNEQFF; CDR3 DNA: TGTGCCAGCCACCGGGACAGGGGCAATGAGCAGTTCTTC
D gene: TRBD1; clone size: -; J gene: TRBJ1-2; V gene: TRBV27; CDR3 protein: CASSLRTGDGEGGYTF; CDR3 DNA: TGTGCCAGCAGTCTAAGGACAGGGGACGGAGAAGGTGGCTACACCTTC
D gene: -; clone size: -; J gene: TRBJ1-6; V gene: TRBV7-3; CDR3 protein: CASSLNPGSDSPLHF; CDR3 DNA: TGTGCCAGCAGCTTAAATCCAGGGTCGGATTCACCCCTCCACTTT
D gene: -; clone size: few; J gene: TRBJ1-1; V gene: TRBV5-5; CDR3 protein: CASSVRNTEAFF; CDR3 DNA: TGTGCCAGCAGCGTCAGGAACACTGAAGCTTTCTTT
D gene: -; clone size: few; J gene: TRBJ1-2; V gene: TRBV27; CDR3 protein: CASSLGGSGTNYGYTF; CDR3 DNA: TGTGCCAGCAGTTTAGGAGGATCGGGAACCAACTATGGCTACACCTTC
D gene: TRBD2; clone size: -; J gene: TRBJ2-2; V gene: TRBV11-2; CDR3 protein: CASSSGLRDGELFF; CDR3 DNA: TGTGCCAGCAGCTCGGGACTACGCGACGGGGAGCTGTTTTTT
D gene: TRBD2; clone size: few; J gene: TRBJ2-1; V gene: TRBV28; CDR3 protein: CASSDPGLAIDEQFF; CDR3 DNA: TGTGCCAGCAGTGATCCGGGACTAGCTATTGATGAGCAGTTCTTC
D gene: -; clone size: -; J gene: TRBJ1-5; V gene: TRBV6-1; CDR3 protein: CASSEGGGDNQPQHF; CDR3 DNA: TGTGCCAGCAGCGAAGGGGGAGGGGACAATCAGCCCCAGCATTTT
D gene: -; clone size: few; J gene: TRBJ1-3; V gene: TRBV19; CDR3 protein: CASSIRSGPTGNTIYF; CDR3 DNA: TGTGCCAGTAGTATAAGGTCAGGACCGACTGGAAACACCATATATTTT
D gene: -; clone size: -; J gene: TRBJ2-3; V gene: TRBV11-2; CDR3 protein: CASSPYGTDTQYF; CDR3 DNA: TGTGCCAGCAGCCCCTACGGCACAGATACGCAGTATTTT
D gene: TRBD2; clone size: -; J gene: TRBJ2-7; V gene: TRBV5-1; CDR3 protein: CASSRTSGSYEQYF; CDR3 DNA: TGCGCCAGCAGCCGCACTAGCGGCTCCTACGAGCAGTACTTC
D gene: -; clone size: -; J gene: TRBJ2-1; V gene: TRBV11-2; CDR3 protein: CASSLLPGDFSYNEQFF; CDR3 DNA: TGTGCCAGCAGCTTATTACCGGGAGACTTCTCCTACAATGAGCAGTTCTTC
D gene: TRBD1; clone size: few; J gene: TRBJ2-1; V gene: TRBV10-3; CDR3 protein: CAIISGTEKNEQFF; CDR3 DNA: TGTGCCATCATTTCCGGGACAGAGAAGAATGAGCAGTTCTTC
D gene: TRBD1; clone size: -; J gene: TRBJ1-2; V gene: TRBV19; CDR3 protein: CASSIMGQMMGYTF; CDR3 DNA: TGTGCCAGTAGTATCATGGGACAGATGATGGGCTACACCTTC
D gene: -; clone size: -; J gene: TRBJ2-5; V gene: TRBV9; CDR3 protein: CASSAEEETQYF; CDR3 DNA: TGTGCCAGCAGCGCCGAGGAGGAGACCCAGTACTTC
D gene: -; clone size: -; J gene: TRBJ2-1; V gene: TRBV5-1; CDR3 protein: CASSLSTGVRNEQFF; CDR3 DNA: TGCGCCAGCAGCTTATCCACGGGAGTGCGGAATGAGCAGTTCTTC
D gene: -; clone size: -; J gene: TRBJ2-7; V gene: TRBV28; CDR3 protein: CASSLLRGGNEQYF; CDR3 DNA: TGTGCCAGCAGTTTACTCCGAGGGGGGAACGAGCAGTACTTC
D gene: -; clone size: -; J gene: TRBJ1-1; V gene: TRBV28; CDR3 protein: CASSLWRNTEAFF; CDR3 DNA: TGTGCCAGCAGTTTATGGAGGAACACTGAAGCTTTCTTT
D gene: TRBD2; clone size: -; J gene: TRBJ2-5; V gene: TRBV5-6; CDR3 protein: CASSLQLAGLIQETQYF; CDR3 DNA: TGTGCCAGCAGCTTGCAACTAGCGGGATTAATCCAAGAGACCCAGTACTTC
D gene: -; clone size: once; J gene: TRBJ2-5; V gene: TRBV7-6; CDR3 protein: CASSAGETQYF; CDR3 DNA: TGTGCCAGCAGCGCTGGGGAGACCCAGTACTTC
D gene: -; clone size: -; J gene: TRBJ1-5; V gene: TRBV5-1; CDR3 protein: CASSWDGGSNQPQHF; CDR3 DNA: TGCGCCAGCAGCTGGGACGGTGGAAGCAATCAGCCCCAGCATTTT
D gene: -; clone size: -; J gene: TRBJ1-4; V gene: TRBV9; CDR3 protein: CASSASGRTNEKLFF; CDR3 DNA: TGTGCCAGCAGCGCTAGTGGGAGAACTAATGAAAAACTGTTTTTT
D gene: -; clone size: -; J gene: TRBJ2-5; V gene: TRBV6-1; CDR3 protein: CASRTGPYQETQYF; CDR3 DNA: TGTGCCAGCAGGACGGGGCCGTACCAAGAGACCCAGTACTTC
D gene: TRBD1; clone size: few; J gene: TRBJ1-1; V gene: TRBV10-3; CDR3 protein: CATTDRANTEAFF; CDR3 DNA: TGTGCCACGACGGACAGGGCGAACACTGAAGCTTTCTTT
D gene: -; clone size: -; J gene: TRBJ1-2; V gene: TRBV30; CDR3 protein: CAWSVRNLYNYGYTF; CDR3 DNA: TGTGCCTGGAGTGTACGTAACTTATATAACTATGGCTACACCTTC
D gene: -; clone size: -; J gene: TRBJ2-7; V gene: TRBV2; CDR3 protein: CASSPDGFYEQYF; CDR3 DNA: TGTGCCAGCAGTCCGGACGGTTTTTACGAGCAGTACTTC
D gene: -; clone size: -; J gene: TRBJ2-5; V gene: TRBV5-4; CDR3 protein: CASSRNPGVETQYF; CDR3 DNA: TGTGCCAGCAGCAGGAATCCAGGGGTCGAGACCCAGTACTTC
D gene: -; clone size: -; J gene: TRBJ1-5; V gene: TRBV7-8; CDR3 protein: CASSLGGGGSNQPQHF; CDR3 DNA: TGTGCCAGCAGCTTAGGGGGCGGCGGCAGCAATCAGCCCCAGCATTTT
D gene: -; clone size: -; J gene: TRBJ2-3; V gene: TRBV7-9; CDR3 protein: CASSPFRSTDTQYF; CDR3 DNA: TGTGCCAGCAGCCCCTTTCGGAGCACAGATACGCAGTATTTT
D gene: TRBD1; clone size: -; J gene: TRBJ1-2; V gene: TRBV6-5; CDR3 protein: CASSSRQGSRGGYTF; CDR3 DNA: TGTGCCAGCAGTTCCCGACAGGGGAGCAGAGGAGGCTACACCTTC